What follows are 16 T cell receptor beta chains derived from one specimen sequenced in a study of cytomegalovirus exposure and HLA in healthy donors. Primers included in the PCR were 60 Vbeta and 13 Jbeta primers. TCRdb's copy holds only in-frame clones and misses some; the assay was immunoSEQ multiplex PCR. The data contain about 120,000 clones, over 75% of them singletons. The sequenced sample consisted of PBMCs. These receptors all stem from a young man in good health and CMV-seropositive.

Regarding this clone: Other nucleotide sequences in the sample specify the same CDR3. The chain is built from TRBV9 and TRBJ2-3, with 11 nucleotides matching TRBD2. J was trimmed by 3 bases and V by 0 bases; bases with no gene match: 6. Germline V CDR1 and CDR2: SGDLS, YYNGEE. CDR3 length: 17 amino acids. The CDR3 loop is CASSVGDRTSGTDTQYF. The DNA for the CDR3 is TGTGCCAGCAGCGTAGGTGACAGGACTAGCGGGACAGATACGCAGTATTTT.

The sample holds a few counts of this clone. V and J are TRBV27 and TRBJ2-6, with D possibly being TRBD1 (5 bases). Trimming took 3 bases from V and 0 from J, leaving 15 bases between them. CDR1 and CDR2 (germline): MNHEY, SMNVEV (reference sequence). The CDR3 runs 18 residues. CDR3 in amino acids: CASSFAPPGYSGANVLTF. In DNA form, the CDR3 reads TGTGCCAGCAGTTTCGCGCCACCAGGGTACTCTGGGGCCAACGTCCTGACTTTC.

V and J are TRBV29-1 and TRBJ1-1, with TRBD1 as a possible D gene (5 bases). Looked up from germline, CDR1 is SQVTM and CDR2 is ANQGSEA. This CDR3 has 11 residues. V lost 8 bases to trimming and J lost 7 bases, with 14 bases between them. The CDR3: CSTSRGFEAFF. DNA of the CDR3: TGCAGCACATCCCGGGGGTTTGAAGCTTTCTTT. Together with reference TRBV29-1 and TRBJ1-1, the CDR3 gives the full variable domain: SAVISQKPSRDICQRGTSLTIQCQVDSQVTMMFWYRQQPGQSLTLIATANQGSEATYESGFVIDKFPISRPNLTFSTLTVSNMSPEDSSIYLCSTSRGFEAFFGQGTRLTVV.

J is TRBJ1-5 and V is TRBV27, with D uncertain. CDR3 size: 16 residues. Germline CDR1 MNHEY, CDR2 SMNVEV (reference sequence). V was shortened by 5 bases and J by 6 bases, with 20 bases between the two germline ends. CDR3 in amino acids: CASSPTVFGERQPQHF. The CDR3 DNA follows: TGTGCCAGCAGTCCCACGGTATTCGGGGAACGTCAGCCCCAGCATTTT.

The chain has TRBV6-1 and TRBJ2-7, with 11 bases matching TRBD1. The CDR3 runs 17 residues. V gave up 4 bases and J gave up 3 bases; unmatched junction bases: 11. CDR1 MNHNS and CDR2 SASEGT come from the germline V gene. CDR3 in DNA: TGTGCCAGCAGTGCTTACCAGACCGGGACAGGGGGCTACGAGCAGTACTTC. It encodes CASSAYQTGTGGYEQYF.

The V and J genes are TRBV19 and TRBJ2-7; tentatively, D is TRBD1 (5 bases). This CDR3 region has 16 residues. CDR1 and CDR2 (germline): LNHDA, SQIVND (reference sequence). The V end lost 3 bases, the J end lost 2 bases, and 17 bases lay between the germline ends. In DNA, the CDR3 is TGTGCCAGTAGTATTAGGCGACAGCTAGACCCCTACGAGCAGTACTTC. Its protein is CASSIRRQLDPYEQYF.

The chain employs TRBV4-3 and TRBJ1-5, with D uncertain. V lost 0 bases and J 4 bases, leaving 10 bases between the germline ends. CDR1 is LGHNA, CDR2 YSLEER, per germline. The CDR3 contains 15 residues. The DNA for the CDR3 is TGCGCCAGCAGCCAAGAATCGGGTCCGAATCAGCCCCAGCATTTT. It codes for CASSQESGPNQPQHF.

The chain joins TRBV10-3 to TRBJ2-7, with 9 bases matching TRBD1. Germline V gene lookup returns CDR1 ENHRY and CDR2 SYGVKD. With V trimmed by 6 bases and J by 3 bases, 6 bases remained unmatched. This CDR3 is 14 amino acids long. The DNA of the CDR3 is TGTGCCATCAGGCGGACAGGGGAAGTCTACGAGCAGTACTTC. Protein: CAIRRTGEVYEQYF.

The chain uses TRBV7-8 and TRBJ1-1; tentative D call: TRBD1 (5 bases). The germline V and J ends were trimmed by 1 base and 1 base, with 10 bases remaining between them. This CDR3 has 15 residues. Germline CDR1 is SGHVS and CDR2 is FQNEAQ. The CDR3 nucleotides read TGTGCCAGCAGCTTAGTTGAAGGGGCGAACACTGAAGCTTTCTTT. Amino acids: CASSLVEGANTEAFF.

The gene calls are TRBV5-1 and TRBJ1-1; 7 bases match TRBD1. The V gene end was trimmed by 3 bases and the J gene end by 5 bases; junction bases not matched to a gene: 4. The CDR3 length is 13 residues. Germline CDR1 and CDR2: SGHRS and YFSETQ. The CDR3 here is CASSSTGMTEAFF. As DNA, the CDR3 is TGCGCCAGCAGCTCGACAGGGATGACTGAAGCTTTCTTT.

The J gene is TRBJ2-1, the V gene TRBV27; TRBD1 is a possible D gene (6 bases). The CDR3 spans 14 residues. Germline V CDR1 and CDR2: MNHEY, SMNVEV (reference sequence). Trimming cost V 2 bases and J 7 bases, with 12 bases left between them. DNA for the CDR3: TGTGCCAGCAGTTTAAGGGGGACCAATAATGAGCAGTTCTTC. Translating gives CASSLRGTNNEQFF.

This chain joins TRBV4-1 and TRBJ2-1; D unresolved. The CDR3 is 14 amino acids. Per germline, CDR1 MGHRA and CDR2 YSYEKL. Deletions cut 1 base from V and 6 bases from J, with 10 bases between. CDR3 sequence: CASSQVSSSNEQFF. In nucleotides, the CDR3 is TGCGCCAGCAGCCAAGTTAGTAGCTCCAATGAGCAGTTCTTC.

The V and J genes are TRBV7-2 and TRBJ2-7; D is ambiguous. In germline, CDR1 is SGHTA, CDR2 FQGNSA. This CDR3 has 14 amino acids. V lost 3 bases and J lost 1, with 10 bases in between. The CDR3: CASSFRNPSYEQYF. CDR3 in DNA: TGTGCCAGCAGCTTCAGGAATCCTTCCTACGAGCAGTACTTC.

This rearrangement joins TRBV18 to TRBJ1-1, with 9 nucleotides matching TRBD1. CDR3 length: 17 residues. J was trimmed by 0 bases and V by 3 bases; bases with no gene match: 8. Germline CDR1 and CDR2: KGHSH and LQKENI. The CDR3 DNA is TGTGCCAGCTCACCCGCCTGGACAGGGGTTATGAACACTGAAGCTTTCTTT. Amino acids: CASSPAWTGVMNTEAFF.

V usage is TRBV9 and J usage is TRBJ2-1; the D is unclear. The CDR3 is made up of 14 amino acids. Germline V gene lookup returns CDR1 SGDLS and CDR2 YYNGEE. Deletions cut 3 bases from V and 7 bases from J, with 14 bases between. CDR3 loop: CASSGLTRNNEQFF. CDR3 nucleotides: TGTGCCAGCAGCGGACTGACTCGCAATAATGAGCAGTTCTTC. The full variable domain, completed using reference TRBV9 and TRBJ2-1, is DSGVTQTPKHLITATGQRVTLRCSPRSGDLSVYWYQQSLDQGLQFLIQYYNGEERAKGNILERFSAQQFPDLHSELNLSSLELGDSALYFCASSGLTRNNEQFFGPGTRLTVL.

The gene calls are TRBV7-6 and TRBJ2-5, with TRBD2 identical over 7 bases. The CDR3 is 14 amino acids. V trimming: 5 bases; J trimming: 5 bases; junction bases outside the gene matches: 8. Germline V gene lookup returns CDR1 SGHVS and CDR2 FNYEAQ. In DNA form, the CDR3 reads TGTGCCAGCAGCGTAGGACTAGTCCATGAGACCCAGTACTTC. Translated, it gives CASSVGLVHETQYF.